The rows below give T cell receptor beta chains drawn from one sample of a study of blood T cell repertoires in COVID-19. TCRdb keeps only in-frame clones here, not all; method: immunoSEQ multiplex PCR. The sample carries about 310,000 clones, 89% recorded once. Sequencing was done on a sample of PBMCs or T cells enriched from blood (not recorded which). The receptors stem from a man in his 60s who had recovered from COVID-19. The CDR3 runs from the conserved cysteine through the conserved F or W. D genes are given only for firm matches. Size is omitted from some rows. Given values are once, few, many or a class for expanded clones.

V	size	J	D	CDR3	DNA
TRBV5-4	NA	TRBJ1-1	TRBD1	CASSSEDRAEAFF	TGTGCCAGCAGCTCCGAGGACAGGGCTGAAGCTTTCTTT
TRBV4-1	NA	TRBJ1-2	TRBD1	CASSQLTGGASYGYTF	TGCGCCAGCAGCCAGCTAACAGGGGGCGCCTCCTATGGCTACACCTTC
TRBV19	NA	TRBJ1-3	TRBD1	CASSARDRGVFSGNTIYF	TGTGCCAGTAGTGCCCGGGACAGGGGCGTTTTCTCTGGAAACACCATATATTTT
TRBV24-1	NA	TRBJ2-2	NA	CATSDFAGELFF	TGTGCCACCAGTGATTTCGCCGGGGAGCTGTTTTTT
TRBV3-1/TRBV3-2	once	TRBJ1-2	TRBD1	CASSQDATGGRSYTF	TGTGCCAGCAGCCAAGACGCGACAGGGGGCAGGAGCTACACCTTC
TRBV20-1	NA	TRBJ1-6	NA	CSAHEPPALHF	TGCAGTGCCCACGAGCCTCCTGCCCTCCACTTT
TRBV5-1	NA	TRBJ1-1	TRBD1	CASSAGQVESTEAFF	TGCGCCAGCAGCGCCGGACAGGTGGAGAGCACTGAAGCTTTCTTT
TRBV6-4	NA	TRBJ2-1	NA	CASSKDRSPRGEQFF	TGTGCCAGCAGCAAGGACAGAAGTCCCCGGGGTGAGCAGTTCTTC
TRBV6-5	NA	TRBJ2-7	NA	CATFRGTSKNEQYF	TGTGCCACCTTTAGGGGGACCTCTAAGAACGAGCAGTACTTC
TRBV25-1	NA	TRBJ2-1	NA	CASSAGAGAYNEQFF	TGTGCCAGCAGTGCGGGGGCGGGAGCCTACAATGAGCAGTTCTTC
TRBV10-3	NA	TRBJ2-7	TRBD1	CAISRTGPSYEQYF	TGTGCCATCAGCCGGACAGGCCCCTCCTACGAGCAGTACTTC
TRBV29-1	once	TRBJ2-1	NA	CSVVRDWSTNEQFF	TGCAGCGTTGTGAGGGACTGGTCCACCAATGAGCAGTTCTTC
TRBV4-3	NA	TRBJ2-5	NA	CASSQGEFQETQYF	TGCGCCAGCAGCCAAGGGGAGTTCCAAGAGACCCAGTACTTC
TRBV4-1	NA	TRBJ2-1	TRBD2	CASSQEFSGVSSYNEQFF	TGCGCCAGCAGCCAAGAATTTAGCGGGGTCAGCTCCTACAATGAGCAGTTCTTC
TRBV3-1/TRBV3-2	NA	TRBJ1-6	TRBD1	CASSRRDSDTYNSPLHF	TGTGCCAGCAGCCGCCGGGACAGCGACACTTATAATTCACCCCTCCACTTT
TRBV7-9	once	TRBJ2-3	TRBD1	CASSLGQGIDTDTQYF	TGTGCCAGCAGCTTAGGACAGGGGATCGACACAGATACGCAGTATTTT
TRBV6-2/TRBV6-3	NA	TRBJ2-2	TRBD2	CASIPGGTGELFF	TGTGCCAGCATCCCGGGGGGGACCGGGGAGCTGTTTTTT
TRBV3-1/TRBV3-2	NA	TRBJ2-1	TRBD1	CASSPQGASPYNEQFF	TGTGCCAGCAGCCCTCAGGGGGCTTCTCCCTACAATGAGCAGTTCTTC
TRBV11-1	NA	TRBJ2-5	TRBD2	CASSSLGLQETQYF	TGTGCCAGCAGCTCATTGGGACTACAAGAGACCCAGTACTTC
TRBV6-5	NA	TRBJ2-5	TRBD1	CASSLGTGRMETQYF	TGTGCCAGCAGCCTAGGGACAGGGAGGATGGAGACCCAGTACTTC
TRBV6-5	once	TRBJ2-2	TRBD2	CASRGTSGNTGELFF	TGTGCCAGCAGAGGGACTAGCGGGAACACCGGGGAGCTGTTTTTT
TRBV21-1	NA	TRBJ1-5	NA	CASSKSSRGLENQPQHF	TGTGCCAGCAGCAAATCGTCCAGGGGGCTTGAAAATCAGCCCCAGCATTTT